A single sample gave rise to the 18 T cell receptor beta chains below, sequenced in a study of shared clonotypes between healthy human individuals. Clones were sequenced by immunoSEQ multiplex PCR, and TCRdb holds only the in-frame ones, with some missing. This table has over a million clones, approximately 96% appearing once. The sequencing input was naive CD4+ T cells sorted from blood. Specified subset: CD45RA+ positively selected. The receptors originated from a man aged 25-40 years in good health.

The rearrangement links TRBV7-9 to TRBJ2-1; tentatively, D is TRBD2 (6 bases). CDR3 length: 15 amino acids. CDR1 is SEHNR, CDR2 FQNEAQ, per germline (reference sequence). V was shortened by 5 bases and J by 4 bases, with 15 bases between the two germline ends. The DNA of the CDR3 is TGTGCCAGCAGCAACTTAAACGGGGGATACAATGAGCAGTTCTTC. It encodes CASSNLNGGYNEQFF.

The chain is built from TRBV4-1 and TRBJ2-5, with 13 nucleotides matching TRBD2. Germline assignment: CDR1 MGHRA and CDR2 YSYEKL. V was clipped by 4 bases and J by 5 bases; unmatched bases: 4. This CDR3 is built from 15 residues. This CDR3 reads CASSPGLAGDETQYF. DNA of the CDR3: TGCGCCAGCAGCCCCGGACTAGCGGGAGATGAGACCCAGTACTTC.

The rearrangement uses TRBV14 and TRBJ2-6; TRBD2 is a possible D gene (6 bases). Trimming cost V 1 base and J 4 bases, with 17 bases left between them. The CDR3 consists of 18 residues. The germline V gene encodes CDR1 SGHDN and CDR2 FVKESK. This CDR3 is CASSQVASGTPGANVLTF. Here the CDR3 DNA reads TGTGCCAGCAGCCAAGTGGCCTCTGGGACTCCCGGGGCCAACGTCCTGACTTTC.

This rearrangement joins TRBV14 to TRBJ2-7; 13 bases agree with TRBD2. V gave up 1 base and J gave up 0 bases; unmatched junction bases: 6. Germline V gives CDR1 SGHDN, CDR2 FVKESK. This CDR3 contains 18 residues. The CDR3 loop is CASSQGTSGRRSSYEQYF. The CDR3 DNA follows: TGTGCCAGCAGCCAAGGGACTAGCGGGAGAAGGAGCTCCTACGAGCAGTACTTC.

The chain carries TRBV14 and TRBJ2-3; 7 positions agree with TRBD2. Germline CDR1 reads SGHDN; CDR2 reads FVKESK. Trimming took 4 bases from V and 4 from J; bases not matched to a gene: 11. The CDR3 is 16 amino acids. The CDR3 DNA reads as TGTGCCAGCAGCCCCAGTCGCGGGAGATTCTCAGATACGCAGTATTTT. It specifies CASSPSRGRFSDTQYF.

This chain connects TRBV5-5 to TRBJ2-2; D gene uncertain. Germline CDR1 SGHKS, CDR2 YYEKEE (reference sequence). Trimming removed 0 bases from V and 0 bases from J, with 6 bases in between. This CDR3 is 15 amino acids long. The CDR3 DNA is TGTGCCAGCAGCTTGGTGTCTGCGAACACCGGGGAGCTGTTTTTT. Residues: CASSLVSANTGELFF.

This chain uses TRBV6-6 with TRBJ2-2, with D hard to call. V was trimmed by 2 bases and J by 1 base, leaving 8 bases between them. Germline V gives CDR1 MNHNY, CDR2 SVGAGI (reference sequence). The CDR3 is 15 residues long. CDR3 region: CASSYESQNTGELFF. CDR3 nucleotide sequence: TGTGCCAGCAGTTACGAGAGCCAGAACACCGGGGAGCTGTTTTTT.

A single count supports this clone. The chain has TRBV18 and TRBJ1-4; no definite D call. Germline-derived CDR1 and CDR2 are KGHSH and LQKENI. This CDR3 region has 16 residues. V was trimmed by 3 bases and J by 4 bases, leaving 15 bases between them. In nucleotides, the CDR3 is TGTGCCAGCTCACCTGTACACCGGGCCCTTAATGAAAAACTGTTTTTT. Its translation is CASSPVHRALNEKLFF.

The J gene is TRBJ2-7, the V gene TRBV23-1; 7 nucleotides align to TRBD1. TRBV23-1 is an open reading frame whose function is uncertain. This CDR3 region has 15 residues. Unmatched junction bases numbered 9, after V lost 3 bases and J lost 4 bases. CDR3 nucleotide sequence: TGCGCCAGCAGTCAGCGGCAGGGGGTCACGTACGAGCAGTACTTC. It codes for CASSQRQGVTYEQYF.

The table lists this clone with a count of one. The chain has TRBV5-4 and TRBJ2-7; D is uncertain. From germline, CDR1 is SGHNT and CDR2 YYREEE (reference sequence). Trimming shortened V by 3 bases and J by 0 bases, and 13 bases separated the two germline ends. The CDR3 length is 15 residues. The CDR3 here is CASSSDIWSSYEQYF. DNA for the CDR3: TGTGCCAGCAGCTCCGACATCTGGAGCTCCTACGAGCAGTACTTC.

The chain couples TRBV5-5 to TRBJ2-2; weak D call: TRBD2 (6 bases). Per germline, CDR1 SGHKS and CDR2 YYEKEE (reference sequence). CDR3 length: 14 residues. The V end was cut by 5 bases, the J end by 0 bases, with 8 bases between. Here the CDR3 DNA reads TGTGCCAGCAGGGACTACCCGAACACCGGGGAGCTGTTTTTT. Its translation: CASRDYPNTGELFF. The complete variable domain, with remaining parts taken from reference TRBV5-5 and TRBJ2-2, reads DAGVTQSPTHLIKTRGQQVTLRCSPISGHKSVSWYQQVLGQGPQFIFQYYEKEERGRGNFPDRFSARQFPNYSSELNVNALLLGDSALYLCASRDYPNTGELFFGEGSRLTVL.

The V and J genes are TRBV7-2 and TRBJ1-1, with 8 bases lining up with TRBD1. The trim removed 6 bases at V and 1 base at J, leaving 7 bases unmatched. Germline V lookup: CDR1 SGHTA, CDR2 FQGNSA. The CDR3 runs to 15 residues. The CDR3 loop reads CASSLHGQGNTEAFF. The DNA of the CDR3 is TGTGCCAGCAGTTTACACGGACAGGGGAACACTGAAGCTTTCTTT.

The chain links TRBV5-4 to TRBJ2-1; 7 positions agree with TRBD2. Germline values: CDR1 SGHNT, CDR2 YYREEE (reference sequence). V lost 2 bases and J lost 7; bases outside the gene matches: 9. CDR3 length equals 15 residues. The CDR3 loop reads CASSLPPGLQNEQFF. The CDR3 DNA reads as TGTGCCAGCAGCTTACCGCCGGGACTACAGAATGAGCAGTTCTTC.

The chain links TRBV7-2 to TRBJ2-1; 16 bases line up with TRBD2. The CDR3 has 19 amino acids. Germline values: CDR1 SGHTA, CDR2 FQGNSA. The V and J ends lost 5 bases and 2 bases, in that order; junction bases with no gene match: 9. CDR3 sequence reads: CASSLQPGLAGGAYNEQFF. The CDR3 DNA reads TGTGCCAGCAGCCTACAACCGGGACTAGCGGGAGGGGCCTACAATGAGCAGTTCTTC.

The DNA for the CDR3 is TGTGCCAGCAGCTCGGAGGACAGTTCCAATGAGCAGTTCTTC. Amino acids: CASSSEDSSNEQFF. The chain combines TRBV7-2 with TRBJ2-1, with a weak D call TRBD1 (6 bases). The CDR3 runs to 14 residues. The germline V gene encodes CDR1 SGHTA and CDR2 FQGNSA. Trimming took off 4 bases at V and 6 bases at J, with 13 bases between the two ends.

The rearrangement uses TRBV28 and TRBJ1-1; 11 bases fit TRBD1. This CDR3 comprises 18 residues. The trim removed 2 bases at V and 4 bases at J, leaving 12 bases unmatched. Germline V gene sequence: CDR1 MDHEN, CDR2 SYDVKM. The CDR3 nucleotides are TGTGCCAGCAGTTTAATCGCGGGTTTAGGGACAGGGGGCACTGAAGCTTTCTTT. This sequence encodes CASSLIAGLGTGGTEAFF.

V gene TRBV19 combines with J gene TRBJ2-6, with no clear D. V was cut by 3 bases and J by 9 bases, with 3 bases left in between. Germline CDR1 and CDR2: LNHDA and SQIVND (reference sequence). The length of the CDR3 is 11 residues. The CDR3 nucleotides read TGTGCCAGTAGTATGCTCAACGTCCTGACTTTC. Translated, it gives CASSMLNVLTF. The full variable domain, with the rest looked up from reference TRBV19 and TRBJ2-6, is DGGITQSPKYLFRKEGQNVTLSCEQNLNHDAMYWYRQDPGQGLRLIYYSQIVNDFQKGDIAEGYSVSREKKESFPLTVTSAQKNPTAFYLCASSMLNVLTFGAGSRLTVL.

The chain combines TRBV7-3 with TRBJ2-2, with 7 bases aligning to TRBD2. The J segment lost 3 bases and the V segment lost 5 bases, leaving 6 bases of the junction unmatched. The V gene's germline CDR1 is SGHTA and CDR2 FQGTGA. CDR3 length equals 15 residues. This chain's CDR3 is CASSNTGLHTGELFF. The DNA of the CDR3 is TGTGCCAGCAGCAATACGGGACTACACACCGGGGAGCTGTTTTTT.